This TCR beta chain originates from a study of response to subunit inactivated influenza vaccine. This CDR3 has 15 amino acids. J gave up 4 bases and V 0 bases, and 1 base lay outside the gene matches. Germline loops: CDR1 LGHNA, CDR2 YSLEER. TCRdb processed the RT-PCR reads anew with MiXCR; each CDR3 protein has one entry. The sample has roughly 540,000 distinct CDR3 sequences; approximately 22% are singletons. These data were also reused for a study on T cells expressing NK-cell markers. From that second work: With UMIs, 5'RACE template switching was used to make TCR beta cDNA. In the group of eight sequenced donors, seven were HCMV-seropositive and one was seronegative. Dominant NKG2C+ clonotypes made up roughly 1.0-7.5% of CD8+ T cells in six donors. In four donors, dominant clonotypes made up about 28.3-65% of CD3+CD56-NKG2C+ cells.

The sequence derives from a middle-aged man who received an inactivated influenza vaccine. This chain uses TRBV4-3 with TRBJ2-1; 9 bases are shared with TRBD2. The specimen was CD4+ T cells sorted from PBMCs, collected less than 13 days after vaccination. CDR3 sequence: CASSQERGGYNEQFF. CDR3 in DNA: TGCGCCAGCAGCCAAGAGCGGGGGGGGTACAATGAGCAGTTCTTC.